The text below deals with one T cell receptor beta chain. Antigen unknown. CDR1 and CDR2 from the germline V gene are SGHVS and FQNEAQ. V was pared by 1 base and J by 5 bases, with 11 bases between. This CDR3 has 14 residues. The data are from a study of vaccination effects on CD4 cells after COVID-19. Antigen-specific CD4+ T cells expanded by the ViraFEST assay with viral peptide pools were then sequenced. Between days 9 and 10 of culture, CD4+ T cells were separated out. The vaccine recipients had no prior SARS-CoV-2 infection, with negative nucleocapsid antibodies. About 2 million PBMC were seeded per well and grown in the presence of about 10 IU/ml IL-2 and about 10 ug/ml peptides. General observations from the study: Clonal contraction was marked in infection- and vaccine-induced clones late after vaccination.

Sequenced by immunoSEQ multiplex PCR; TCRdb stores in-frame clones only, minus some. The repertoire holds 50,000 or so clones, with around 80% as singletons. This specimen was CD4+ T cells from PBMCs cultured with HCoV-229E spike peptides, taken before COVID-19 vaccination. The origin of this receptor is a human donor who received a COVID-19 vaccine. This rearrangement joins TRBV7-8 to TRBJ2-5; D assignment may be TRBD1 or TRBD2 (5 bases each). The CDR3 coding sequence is TGTGCCAGCAGCTTAGGGCGTGGGACGGAGACCCAGTACTTC. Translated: CASSLGRGTETQYF.